This T cell receptor (beta chain) was found in a study of cytomegalovirus exposure and HLA in healthy donors (dated by TCRdb to about 2017). With regard to the full study: An earlier analysis of some 620 of the donors reported roughly 300 Gb of sequence data and approximately 120 million unique TCR beta sequences obtained from some 200 million T cells. An early release that covered about 600 HLA-typed donors contained about 300 gigabases of sequencing data and roughly 84 million unique TCR sequences. Genome-wide SNP genotypes for about three fifths of the roughly 700 donors were used in a later genetic analysis, which treated that subset as a discovery cohort. In the later analysis, no new phenotypic data were used to find candidate immune exposures; instead, reliance was placed on TCR beta sequences and their occurrence across donors. The study profiled the T cell repertoires of hundreds of subjects by immunosequencing and related them to cytomegalovirus serostatus. The study aimed to test whether signatures of past pathogen exposure could be identified by cataloging public T cell receptors. The number of typed donors differed by locus: about 620-640 for A, B, C, DRB1 and DQB1; some 540 for DQA1; 600 to 610 for DPA1; and around 470 for DPB1. A later analysis re-examined previously published TCR beta repertoires from around 670 donors and added high-resolution HLA genotyping to investigate patterns of TCR occurrence. Of the approximately 400 genotyped donors, approximately 83% fell in the genetic ancestry cluster associated with self-reported Caucasian donors. An earlier analysis of nearly 600 of the donors applied high-throughput TCR beta sequencing to assess whether each TCR beta V gene segment acted as functional or pseudogenic. Besides the first cohort of more than 650 subjects, a separate validation cohort made up of roughly 130 different subjects was used. Every repertoire in the discovery cohort had been generated on one and the same sequencing platform. High-throughput TCR immunosequencing, statistical association of individual TCRs with disease status, and machine learning were combined to predict cytomegalovirus infection status. Roughly 5 DR-DQ haplotypes were handled as single units for association and clustering, since linkage in the cohort was strong. Both class I and class II loci were covered by HLA typing, at four-digit resolution. Alongside the repertoire data, information on donor age, sex, ethnicity and CMV serostatus was compiled. Among about 360 genotyped donors of the cohort, an average of around 240,000 unique TCR beta nucleotide sequences were sequenced per donor, around 20% of them non-productive.

V sheds 1 base and J sheds 5 bases, leaving 12 bases between their ends. The CDR3 goes from the cysteine to the phenylalanine over 15 residues. Only the CDR3 DNA is retained, 45 bases long and in frame from the first base. According to the germline V gene, CDR1 reads MGHRA and CDR2 reads YSYEKL. General findings and caveats noted by the study authors: Most TCR sequences were seen in very few donors, while some public TCRs were found in many individuals. The 87-base-pair reads could not distinguish some IMGT-functional V segments, including TRBV6-2 and TRBV6-3, so those segments were excluded. Because counts were too low, about 18 rarely observed V segments, including chromosome 9 orphons, were left out of the earlier analysis of some 640 of the donors. According to a later analysis, TCR association rates differed among HLA loci, with DRB1 alleles showing the most associated TCRs and HLA-C alleles showing the fewest. A few of the identified cytomegalovirus-associated TCR beta chains were confirmed in vitro to be specific for cytomegalovirus antigens. Compared with the approximately 670-donor mean, donors in an Asian-associated ancestry cluster had fewer N-insertions in productive TCRs, according to a later genetic analysis. Assigning TCR associations to individual alleles was difficult when HLA alleles, especially DR and DQ, strongly co-occurred. A further reported finding was that TCR beta sequences accurately predicted the HLA-A and HLA-B alleles for most subjects in the first cohort. In a later genetic analysis, a missense DCLRE1C variant was associated with V-gene and J-gene trimming of TCR beta chains, and the association was replicated in an independent cohort. According to a later analysis, most CMV-associated TCR beta chains appeared to be HLA-restricted, and the HLA associations seemed to be driven largely by CMV exposure. Correlated functional status among segregating V segments might be attributable to linkage disequilibrium, but an unknown experimental factor could not be ruled out. In both the original and validation cohorts, the classifier was reported to diagnose cytomegalovirus status with high specificity and sensitivity. Because HLA typing was missing for some donors at each locus, association tests included only the typed subset. Presence/absence analyses assumed roughly uniform sequencing depth across donors, an assumption that may not hold. A later analysis associated about 17,000 TCR beta sequences with specific HLA alleles at a false discovery rate of 0.05. A cluster of highly shared sequence variants was judged likely to be a technical artifact of the sequencing pipeline. Only TCR beta chains were sequenced in this cohort, and the absence of alpha or paired-chain data limited detectable features. According to a later analysis, parvovirus B19, influenza, CMV and Epstein-Barr virus appeared linked to several top co-occurrence clusters. Compared with equally common non-associated chains, HLA-associated TCR beta chains in a later analysis were more clonally expanded and had lower generation probabilities. It was suggested by the authors that the approach could potentially be generalized to other disease states and immunological phenotypes. The study listed approximately 150 TCR beta chains as associated with cytomegalovirus. An earlier analysis of some 590 of the donors showed that most TCR beta V segments appeared in productive rearrangements either about 90% or about 30% of the time, which broadly matched IMGT annotations. CMV serostatus was the only immune exposure information available for the cohort.

The cohort consisted of 650 to 850 healthy bone marrow donors. All cohort members were sampled while nominally healthy, although unrecorded immune exposures were likely present. The donor tested CMV seronegative and was one of the 352 seronegative cohort members. A peripheral blood sample was collected from each donor, and TCR beta sequencing was performed on peripheral blood mononuclear cells. The Qiagen DNeasy Blood Extraction Kit was used to extract genomic DNA from the blood cell samples. This clone was recorded a few times. The specificity of this receptor is unknown. Qualities for individual bases were not recorded, and no much larger clone is one base off. Library preparation was by the immunoSEQ multiplex PCR assay. A mixture of 60 forward primers for TCR Vbeta segments and 13 reverse primers for TCR Jbeta segments was used in the multiplex PCR. A multiplex PCR assay on genomic DNA amplified the CDR3 region of rearranged TCR beta genes. On the Illumina HiSeq System, the amplified TCR beta libraries were sequenced as 87-base-pair reads. In the original analysis: A later analysis tallied 70 million to 100 million unique TCR beta chains across the 666 repertoires, and approximately 12 million of those chains were shared by two or more donors. A nearest-neighbor algorithm error-corrected the raw reads and collapsed the reads into unique sequences, merging closely related sequences to remove PCR and sequencing errors. CDR3 sequences were aligned to IMGT reference sequences to assign V, D and J gene segments. Each retained sequence needed at least a six-nucleotide match to both a V gene segment and a J gene segment. Rearrangements were called productive when the CDR3 lacked stop codons and stayed in frame with V and J; all others were non-productive. CDR3 was defined by IMGT convention, running from the second conserved V-encoded cysteine to the conserved J-encoded phenylalanine. The earlier analysis of approximately 590 of the donors excluded any sequence lacking an unambiguous match to a single V gene segment. In an earlier analysis of approximately 590 of the donors, V segments were called functional above 56.7% productive rearrangements and were called segregating when the between-donor standard deviation exceeded 5%. To diagnose cytomegalovirus status from the catalog of TCR beta chain sequences, a statistical classification framework was built. In a later analysis, TCR nucleotide sequences were compared against IMGT/GENE-DB human TR gene sequences so that V and J genes could be assigned. A later analysis assigned CDR3 sequences and most-parsimonious VDJ recombination scenarios with the TCRdist pipeline. In a later analysis, each TCR beta chain was defined by its CDR3 amino acid sequence together with its V-gene family, and reads without a unique V-gene family were excluded. In a later analysis, 450 to 600 highly shared, low-generation-probability nucleotide sequences were removed to address suspected cross-contamination and a sequencing artifact. In a later analysis, a clonal expansion index was calculated for each public chain from normalized within-repertoire ranks of inferred template counts. In a later analysis, generation probabilities were computed using a VDJ recombination model fitted to out-of-frame rearrangements, and the results were checked against IGoR. A later analysis scored TCR-TCR, TCR-HLA and TCR-CMV co-occurrence with hypergeometric tests, applying a repertoire-size bias correction to TCR pairs. To estimate false discovery rates, a later analysis permuted the HLA or CMV assignments 20 times. In a later analysis, co-occurring TCRs were grouped with DBSCAN, and TCRdist sequence similarity was added when clustering was performed within HLA-allele-positive subsets. Co-occurrence clustering excluded repertoires with fewer than 30,000 or more than 120,000 public chains, plus five with anomalous nucleotide sharing. This immuneACCESS table, as held by TCRdb, lists in-frame sequences with V and J called but not all clones. Of the missing ones, under half trace to an unresolved V gene in checked studies; the others have no known cause. V and J calls and clone size follow that table, whereas D and trimming were derived from the DNA. The sample yields 160,000 or so clones; about 80% were counted once. The leading ten clones occupy around 2.4% of the sample.

The chain is assembled from TRBV4-1 and TRBJ1-5; TRBD1 is possibly the D segment (6 matching bases). This TCR was recovered from a man aged 55 to 70 in good health and CMV-seronegative. The sequenced material came from PBMCs. The encoded CDR3 is CASSQVQGGYQPQHF. The base sequence is TGCGCCAGCAGCCAAGTACAGGGTGGGTATCAGCCCCAGCATTTT.